The 24 T cell receptor beta chains below come from one sample, sequenced in a study of T-cell memory formation after mild COVID-19. Via MiXCR, TCRdb re-called the 5' RACE reads, giving one row per CDR3 protein. The sample holds about 470,000 distinct CDR3 sequences, 18% seen once. The material sequenced was PBMCs or a T cell subset sorted from them (not recorded which). These receptors came from an adult woman who had mild COVID-19 (a few samples of this study predate the infection). Cell type and time point are not known.

This clonotype was found a few times. The rearrangement links TRBV3-1 to TRBJ1-2, with D hard to call. Trimming took off 1 base at V and 1 base at J, with 10 bases between the two ends. The CDR3 consists of 15 residues. CDR1 is LGHDT and CDR2 is YNNKEL in the germline V gene (reference sequence). CDR3 loop: CASSQARGRNYGYTF. As DNA, the CDR3 is TGTGCCAGCAGCCAAGCGCGCGGGCGTAACTATGGCTACACCTTC.

This clonotype was detected only once. The chain employs TRBV4-1 and TRBJ2-3, with D uncertain. V shed 8 bases and J shed 1 base, with 19 bases lying between them. The CDR3 sequence is 16 residues long. Germline CDR1 is MGHRA and CDR2 is YSYEKL. Here the CDR3 reads CASPLAFDGCTDTQYF. Here the CDR3 DNA reads TGCGCCAGCCCCCTGGCGTTCGACGGCTGCACAGATACGCAGTATTTT.

V and J are TRBV7-2 and TRBJ2-7, with 12 bases matching TRBD2. Germline CDR1 SGHTA, CDR2 FQGNSA. The CDR3 length is 15 residues. J was trimmed by 6 bases and V by 3 bases; bases with no gene match: 6. The CDR3 loop is CASSFPTSGSGEQYF. CDR3 sequence (DNA): TGTGCCAGCAGCTTCCCGACTAGCGGGAGTGGCGAGCAGTACTTC.

The J gene is TRBJ2-7, the V gene TRBV12-3 or TRBV12-4; D possibly corresponds to TRBD1 (6 bases). This CDR3 spans 16 amino acids. Between the trimmed V and J ends, which lost 0 bases and 6 bases, there was a span of 18 bases. Written as DNA, the CDR3 is TGTGCCAGCAGTTTAGCGGGGCAGGGGTACTGGATCGAGCAGTACTTC. It codes for CASSLAGQGYWIEQYF.

V is TRBV5-1 and J is TRBJ1-4; D might be TRBD1 (6 bases). V lost 4 bases to trimming and J lost 0 bases, with 10 bases between them. CDR1 and CDR2 from the germline V gene are SGHRS and YFSETQ. This CDR3 is 15 amino acids long. This chain's CDR3 is CASSATGPTNEKLFF. CDR3 DNA: TGCGCCAGCAGCGCGACAGGACCAACTAATGAAAAACTGTTTTTT.

This clonotype has just a few counts. This rearrangement joins TRBV10-3 to TRBJ1-1, with D hard to call. The CDR3 has 14 residues. Trimming cost V 2 bases and J 6 bases, with 13 bases left between them. From germline, CDR1 is ENHRY and CDR2 SYGVKD. The CDR3 loop is CAISEPSVVAEAFF. The CDR3 DNA reads as TGTGCCATCAGTGAGCCTAGCGTCGTCGCTGAAGCTTTCTTT.

The chain is built from TRBV7-3 and TRBJ2-3, with D uncertain. CDR3 length equals 13 residues. Trimming cost V 0 bases and J 4 bases, with 5 bases left between them. Per germline, CDR1 SGHTA and CDR2 FQGTGA. CDR3 nucleotides: TGTGCCAGCAGCTTAACAAGGTCAGATACGCAGTATTTT. Translated: CASSLTRSDTQYF. Looking up the rest from reference TRBV7-3 and TRBJ2-3 gives the full variable domain: GAGVSQTPSNKVTEKGKYVELRCDPISGHTALYWYRQSLGQGPEFLIYFQGTGAADDSGLPNDRFFAVRPEGSVSTLKIQRTERGDSAVYLCASSLTRSDTQYFGPGTRLTVL.

J is TRBJ2-7 and V is TRBV15, with D perhaps TRBD1 (5 bases). CDR1 is LNHNV and CDR2 is YYDKDF in the germline V gene (reference sequence). V was pared by 0 bases and J by 1 base, with 10 bases between. The CDR3 covers 15 residues. CDR3 sequence: CATSRDQGWSYEQYF. The CDR3 region has the DNA TGTGCCACCAGCAGAGACCAGGGATGGTCCTACGAGCAGTACTTC.

The sample holds a few counts of this clonotype. The chain is built from TRBV12-3 or TRBV12-4 and TRBJ2-7; 13 bases fit TRBD2. The ends lost 5 bases at V and 5 bases at J; junction bases unmatched: 9. This CDR3 has 16 amino acids. The CDR3 region has the DNA TGTGCCAGCAGTCTCGACCGACTAGCGGGAGGTAACGAGCAGTACTTC. Translating gives CASSLDRLAGGNEQYF.

This clonotype appeared a few times. The chain carries TRBV5-4 and TRBJ1-2; possible D gene TRBD1, 6 bases. This CDR3 comprises 15 residues. CDR1 SGHNT and CDR2 YYREEE come from the germline V gene (reference sequence). V lost 4 bases and J lost 4, with 17 bases in between. CDR3 sequence reads: CASSPPTGPTYGYTF. CDR3 sequence (DNA): TGTGCCAGCAGCCCGCCGACAGGTCCGACCTATGGCTACACCTTC.

This sequence joins TRBV10-3 and TRBJ2-2; tentative D call: TRBD2 (6 bases). This CDR3 contains 15 residues. Germline V lookup: CDR1 ENHRY, CDR2 SYGVKD. V gave up 4 bases and J gave up 5 bases, with 14 bases separating them. CDR3: CAISGRGPPTGELFF. Here the CDR3 DNA reads TGTGCCATCAGTGGGAGGGGCCCTCCAACCGGGGAGCTGTTTTTT.

This clonotype has just a few counts. This chain uses TRBV3-1 with TRBJ1-1; unclear D gene. This CDR3 comprises 14 residues. V lost 0 bases and J 3 bases, leaving 8 bases between the germline ends. CDR1 is LGHDT and CDR2 is YNNKEL in the germline V gene (reference sequence). CDR3 DNA: TGTGCCAGCAGCCAAGATCTTCTGGACACTGAAGCTTTCTTT. Residues: CASSQDLLDTEAFF.

This chain connects TRBV6-1 to TRBJ1-2; TRBD1 is a possible D gene (5 bases). The V end was cut by 6 bases, the J end by 2 bases, with 25 bases between. Germline CDR1 reads MNHNS; CDR2 reads SASEGT. This CDR3 contains 18 residues. CDR3 loop: CASRRKAASRALNYGYTF. CDR3 nucleotide sequence: TGTGCCAGCAGACGGAAAGCGGCCAGCAGGGCCCTAAACTATGGCTACACCTTC.

The V gene is TRBV19, the J gene TRBJ2-2, with 8 nucleotides matching TRBD2. V was clipped by 0 bases and J by 6 bases; unmatched bases: 6. CDR3 length: 16 residues. Germline V gene data show CDR1 as LNHDA and CDR2 as SQIVND (reference sequence). The DNA of the CDR3 is TGTGCCAGTAGTATAGACAGCGGGGGCAAGGCCGGGGAGCTGTTTTTT. Protein product: CASSIDSGGKAGELFF.

The CDR3 nucleotides are TGTGCCAGCTCACCTCCTTCCCAGGACCGCTACGAGCAGTACTTC. It specifies CASSPPSQDRYEQYF. The V and J genes are TRBV18 and TRBJ2-7; no reliable D call. Trimming stripped 3 bases from V and 3 bases from J, with 15 bases between. Germline-derived CDR1 and CDR2 are KGHSH and LQKENI. The CDR3 runs 15 residues.

This clonotype showed up just a few times. The J gene is TRBJ2-2, the V gene TRBV5-1; possible D gene TRBD1, 5 bases. Germline V gene lookup returns CDR1 SGHRS and CDR2 YFSETQ. V was shortened by 4 bases and J by 2 bases, with 12 bases between the two germline ends. CDR3 length: 15 residues. This CDR3 reads CASSPRQPNTGELFF. The CDR3 DNA reads as TGCGCCAGCAGCCCTCGACAGCCAAACACCGGGGAGCTGTTTTTT.

In this sample, this clonotype turned up many times. The chain recombines TRBV27 with TRBJ2-1, with D uncertain. This CDR3 spans 14 amino acids. V gave up 5 bases and J gave up 8 bases, with 16 bases separating them. Germline lookup yields CDR1 MNHEY and CDR2 SMNVEV (reference sequence). The CDR3 nucleotides read TGTGCCAGCAGTAAAACCCCTAGTGGGGATGAGCAGTTCTTC. This sequence encodes CASSKTPSGDEQFF.

The chain links TRBV7-2 to TRBJ1-1, with D possibly being TRBD1 (6 bases). The CDR3 sequence is 15 residues long. Between the trimmed V and J ends, which lost 2 bases and 4 bases, there was a span of 14 bases. Germline CDR1 reads SGHTA; CDR2 reads FQGNSA. The CDR3 is CASSLRRGEGTEAFF. CDR3 sequence (DNA): TGTGCCAGCAGCTTACGCAGGGGAGAGGGCACTGAAGCTTTCTTT.

This clonotype was counted between two and nine times. J is TRBJ2-1 and V is TRBV5-1; tentatively, D is TRBD1 (6 bases). The length of the CDR3 is 15 residues. V was pared by 1 base and J by 5 bases, with 13 bases between. Germline CDR1 and CDR2: SGHRS and YFSETQ. The CDR3 sequence is CASSLRTAENNEQFF. CDR3 coding DNA: TGCGCCAGCAGCTTGAGGACAGCCGAGAACAATGAGCAGTTCTTC.

J is TRBJ1-1 and V is TRBV19, with 12 bases lining up with TRBD1. J lost 4 bases, V lost 7 bases, and 10 bases had no gene match. This CDR3 contains 16 residues. Germline V gene sequence: CDR1 LNHDA, CDR2 SQIVND (reference sequence). The CDR3 spells CASMRGTGGPGTEAFF. The CDR3 region has the DNA TGTGCCAGTATGCGAGGGACAGGGGGCCCGGGCACTGAAGCTTTCTTT.

This clonotype was observed many times. The rearrangement uses TRBV25-1 and TRBJ2-5; 7 nucleotides line up with TRBD1. J gave up 1 base and V 7 bases, and 12 bases lay outside the gene matches. The germline V gene encodes CDR1 MGHDK and CDR2 SYGVNS. The CDR3 is 16 amino acids. The CDR3, as DNA: TGTGCCAGCATGGATCGGGGACAGACCTTCCAAGAGACCCAGTACTTC. It is translated as CASMDRGQTFQETQYF.

This clonotype has only a few counts. The gene calls are TRBV18 and TRBJ2-1; D is undetermined. Germline CDR1 is KGHSH and CDR2 is LQKENI. V lost 3 bases to trimming and J lost 5 bases, with 11 bases between them. This CDR3 region has 14 residues. This CDR3 is CASSPPVGNNEQFF. CDR3 coding DNA: TGTGCCAGCTCACCCCCCGTGGGGAACAATGAGCAGTTCTTC.

This sequence joins TRBV19 and TRBJ2-7; the D gene is possibly TRBD2 (6 bases). There are 13 residues in the CDR3. Germline V gives CDR1 LNHDA, CDR2 SQIVND (reference sequence). Trimming took 5 bases from V and 9 from J, leaving 17 bases between them. For the CDR3, the DNA is TGTGCCAGTAGTCCCCGGCCCCTGGAGGGGCAGTACTTC. Translated: CASSPRPLEGQYF.

This clonotype was seen more than once but under ten times. The chain recombines TRBV7-3 with TRBJ2-5; tentative D call: TRBD1 (5 bases). This CDR3 contains 16 residues. Trimming pared 5 bases from V and 1 base from J, leaving 17 bases between. From germline, CDR1 is SGHTA and CDR2 FQGTGA. This chain's CDR3 is CASSPGISVSQETQYF. CDR3 nucleotides: TGTGCCAGCAGCCCAGGGATTTCAGTTTCCCAAGAGACCCAGTACTTC. The variable domain in full, with the rest retrieved from reference TRBV7-3 and TRBJ2-5, is GAGVSQTPSNKVTEKGKYVELRCDPISGHTALYWYRQSLGQGPEFLIYFQGTGAADDSGLPNDRFFAVRPEGSVSTLKIQRTERGDSAVYLCASSPGISVSQETQYFGPGTRLLVL.